Below, 19 T cell receptor beta chains from the same sample are listed, as sequenced in a study of cytomegalovirus exposure and HLA in healthy donors. The PCR had 60 Vbeta and 13 Jbeta primers. Here immunoSEQ multiplex PCR was the method, and the copy in TCRdb shows in-frame clones only, minus some. The sample has more than 95,000 clones; under 85% are singletons. Sequenced sample: PBMCs. These receptors originate from a middle-aged woman in good health and CMV-seropositive.

The rearrangement joins TRBV27 to TRBJ2-7; 7 bases map to TRBD2. Per germline, CDR1 MNHEY and CDR2 SMNVEV (reference sequence). Trimming took 5 bases from V and 6 from J; bases not matched to a gene: 10. The CDR3 covers 14 residues. The CDR3 DNA sequence: TGTGCCAGCAGTATCTCCGAATCGGGGGGCGAGCAGTACTTC. It encodes CASSISESGGEQYF.

This sequence joins TRBV5-1 and TRBJ2-6, with D perhaps matching TRBD2 (5 bases). Germline lookup yields CDR1 SGHRS and CDR2 YFSETQ. This CDR3 comprises 15 residues. V lost 0 bases to trimming and J lost 4 bases, with 8 bases between them. CDR3 coding DNA: TGCGCCAGCAGCTTGGGGACTGTCGGGGCCAACGTCCTGACTTTC. Its protein is CASSLGTVGANVLTF. The whole variable domain, remainder taken from reference TRBV5-1 and TRBJ2-6, is KAGVTQTPRYLIKTRGQQVTLSCSPISGHRSVSWYQQTPGQGLQFLFEYFSETQRNKGNFPGRFSGRQFSNSRSEMNVSTLELGDSALYLCASSLGTVGANVLTFGAGSRLTVL.

This rearrangement joins TRBV19 to TRBJ2-7; D possibly corresponds to TRBD1 (5 bases). The CDR3 runs to 12 residues. With 8 bases removed from V and 3 bases from J, the gap between germline ends came to 11 bases. Germline lookup yields CDR1 LNHDA and CDR2 SQIVND (reference sequence). Here the CDR3 reads CASGSGHYEQYF. The CDR3 DNA is TGTGCCAGTGGTTCAGGGCACTACGAGCAGTACTTC.

The chain carries TRBV14 and TRBJ2-2; the D gene is possibly TRBD1 (5 bases). V was pared by 0 bases and J by 5 bases, with 16 bases between. The CDR3 consists of 17 residues. Per germline, CDR1 SGHDN and CDR2 FVKESK. This CDR3 is CASSQDRGRERTGELFF. As DNA, the CDR3 is TGTGCCAGCAGCCAAGATCGTGGCAGGGAAAGAACCGGGGAGCTGTTTTTT. The whole variable domain, filled in from reference TRBV14 and TRBJ2-2, reads EAGVTQFPSHSVIEKGQTVTLRCDPISGHDNLYWYRRVMGKEIKFLLHFVKESKQDESGMPNNRFLAERTGGTYSTLKVQPAELEDSGVYFCASSQDRGRERTGELFFGEGSRLTVL.

J is TRBJ1-2 and V is TRBV27; D call uncertain. Looked up from germline, CDR1 is MNHEY and CDR2 is SMNVEV (reference sequence). This CDR3 spans 14 amino acids. The V end lost 0 bases, the J end lost 4 bases, and 9 bases lay between the germline ends. CDR3 coding DNA: TGTGCCAGCAGTTTATCCCCTCGCAGCTATGGCTACACCTTC. Residues: CASSLSPRSYGYTF.

The chain links TRBV7-6 to TRBJ1-6, with 7 nucleotides matching TRBD1. Germline loops: CDR1 SGHVS, CDR2 FNYEAQ. This CDR3 has 14 amino acids. V was pared by 5 bases and J by 10 bases, with 8 bases of the junction left unmatched. The CDR3 DNA sequence: TGTGCCAGCAGCCCGACAGGGTGGGGCTCACCCCTCCACTTT. Translated, it gives CASSPTGWGSPLHF.

The chain has TRBV6-1 and TRBJ1-2; 7 bases align to TRBD1. The CDR3 sequence is 13 residues long. Germline V gene sequence: CDR1 MNHNS, CDR2 SASEGT. V trimming: 9 bases; J trimming: 5 bases; junction bases outside the gene matches: 9. The CDR3 loop is CASSGGNPYGYTF. The DNA of the CDR3 is TGTGCCAGTTCAGGGGGAAACCCTTATGGCTACACCTTC.

CDR3 bases: TGTGCCAGCAGTACCCTCAGGGGTCCTTCTAACTATGGCTACACCTTC. Translating it yields CASSTLRGPSNYGYTF. The chain joins TRBV27 to TRBJ1-2, with D perhaps TRBD1 (6 bases). The length of the CDR3 is 16 residues. V was shortened by 5 bases and J by 0 bases, with 16 bases between the two germline ends. Looked up from germline, CDR1 is MNHEY and CDR2 is SMNVEV (reference sequence).

The chain carries TRBV28 and TRBJ1-2; 8 bases align to TRBD1. Germline CDR1 is MDHEN and CDR2 is SYDVKM. This CDR3 spans 13 amino acids. V was clipped by 6 bases and J by 5 bases; unmatched bases: 5. The CDR3 here is CASRTGQAYGYTF. CDR3 sequence (DNA): TGTGCCAGCAGGACGGGACAGGCATATGGCTACACCTTC.

This clone has just a few counts. The chain recombines TRBV5-1 with TRBJ2-7; D call uncertain. Germline-derived CDR1 and CDR2 are SGHRS and YFSETQ. V dropped 5 bases and J dropped 2 bases, with 14 bases sitting between them. The CDR3 has 14 residues. CDR3 DNA: TGCGCCAGCAGTAGCCGTCAGATGCCCTACGAGCAGTACTTC. Protein product: CASSSRQMPYEQYF.

This clone appeared a few times. V usage is TRBV6-6 and J usage is TRBJ1-1; TRBD1 aligns across 7 bases. This CDR3 contains 14 residues. Germline trimming cut 7 bases from V and 4 bases from J; bases unmatched to any gene: 9. Germline CDR1 MNHNY, CDR2 SVGAGI (reference sequence). Written as DNA, the CDR3 is TGTGCCAGCAACACACTGACAGGGAGCACTGAAGCTTTCTTT. Encoded protein: CASNTLTGSTEAFF.

This chain uses TRBV28 with TRBJ2-7, with 7 positions matching TRBD2. V lost 8 bases, J lost 2 bases, and 12 bases stayed unmatched. The germline V gene encodes CDR1 MDHEN and CDR2 SYDVKM. This CDR3 comprises 15 residues. The CDR3 reads CASAPGAGPPYEQYF. The CDR3 DNA follows: TGTGCCAGCGCTCCGGGAGCGGGGCCACCCTACGAGCAGTACTTC.

Comments on this clone: At one of its ends the junction is not consistent with the germline gene, which may arise from a read error. Other nucleotide sequences in the sample specify the same CDR3. The chain uses TRBV4-3 and TRBJ2-7; TRBD1 might be the D (5 bases). CDR1 is LGHNA and CDR2 is YSLEER in the germline V gene. This CDR3 region has 18 residues. CDR3 loop: CASSQALIRVWSLYEQYF. In nucleotides, the CDR3 is TGCGCTAGCAGCCAGGCCCTAATCAGGGTCTGGAGCCTCTACGAGCAGTACTTC.

The rearrangement links TRBV11-2 to TRBJ1-1; D might be TRBD1 (5 bases). The CDR3 covers 18 residues. V was pared by 0 bases and J by 0 bases, with 17 bases between. Germline assignment: CDR1 SGHAT and CDR2 FQNNGV. In DNA form, the CDR3 reads TGTGCCAGCAGCTTAGACCTGAAGGGTCGGGGGTTGAACACTGAAGCTTTCTTT. Its translation is CASSLDLKGRGLNTEAFF.

The J gene is TRBJ1-5, the V gene TRBV5-6, with 9 bases aligning to TRBD1. CDR1 and CDR2 from the germline V gene are SGHDT and YYEEEE. Unmatched junction bases numbered 8, after V lost 2 bases and J lost 2 bases. The CDR3 length is 17 residues. CDR3 bases: TGTGCCAGCAGCTTACGTATCACAGGGGGCGGCAATCAGCCCCAGCATTTT. Its protein is CASSLRITGGGNQPQHF.

The CDR3: CASSPRQGIRAFF. The DNA of the CDR3 is TGTGCCAGCAGCCCACGACAGGGAATCCGAGCTTTCTTT. V usage is TRBV7-9 and J usage is TRBJ1-1, with 7 positions matching TRBD1. CDR3 size: 13 residues. With 5 bases clipped from V and 10 bases from J, the junction kept 10 bases outside the gene matches. CDR1 and CDR2 from the germline V gene are SEHNR and FQNEAQ (reference sequence).

The V gene is TRBV2, the J gene TRBJ1-2; TRBD1 matches at 8 bases. The J segment lost 4 bases and the V segment lost 6 bases, leaving 7 bases of the junction unmatched. The CDR3 loop spans 14 amino acids. Germline V gene data show CDR1 as SNHLY and CDR2 as FYNNEI. The CDR3 sequence is CASREDRDTYGYTF. In DNA form, the CDR3 reads TGTGCCAGCAGGGAGGACAGGGACACCTATGGCTACACCTTC.

V is TRBV13 and J is TRBJ2-5; 9 bases are shared with TRBD1. The CDR3 is made up of 13 amino acids. Germline V gene data show CDR1 as PRHDT and CDR2 as FYEKMQ (reference sequence). After removal of 8 bases from V and 4 bases from J, the junction contained 5 bases not matched to a gene. This CDR3 reads CASGTGMGETQYF. The CDR3 DNA reads as TGTGCCAGCGGGACAGGGATGGGAGAGACCCAGTACTTC.

The chain couples TRBV6-5 to TRBJ1-1; D is possibly TRBD1 (5 bases). CDR1 is MNHEY, CDR2 SVGAGI, per germline. CDR3 length: 15 residues. V lost 2 bases to trimming and J lost 6 bases, with 16 bases between them. In nucleotides, the CDR3 is TGTGCCAGCAGTTACAGTGCTCAGGGCTTCGCTGAAGCTTTCTTT. This codes for CASSYSAQGFAEAFF.